A single sample is the source of the 9 T cell receptor beta chains below, sequenced in a study of blood T cell repertoires in COVID-19. This table comes from immunoSEQ multiplex PCR, and its TCRdb copy is limited to in-frame clones, with some not included. The sample has some 60,000 clones; around 67% are singletons. The specimen was peripheral blood. These receptors were collected from a woman between 50 and 59 years old with active or convalescent COVID-19.

This chain connects TRBV6-1 to TRBJ2-1, with 10 bases that match TRBD2. Unmatched junction bases numbered 7, after V lost 3 bases and J lost 8 bases. CDR1 is MNHNS and CDR2 is SASEGT in the germline V gene. CDR3 size: 15 residues. The CDR3 loop reads CASSESSGRVDEQFF. CDR3 nucleotide sequence: TGTGCCAGCAGTGAGTCGAGCGGGAGGGTCGATGAGCAGTTCTTC.

This clone was seen only a few times. The chain links TRBV5-1 to TRBJ2-5; maybe TRBD2 (6 bases). The CDR3 consists of 19 residues. V shed 4 bases and J shed 0 bases, with 25 bases lying between them. The germline V gene has CDR1 SGHRS and CDR2 YFSETQ. The DNA for the CDR3 is TGCGCCAGCAGCCCCCAGCCCTCGGCGGGGAGCTGGTACCAAGAGACCCAGTACTTC. It is translated as CASSPQPSAGSWYQETQYF.

The genes are TRBV6-1 and TRBJ1-1, with 9 positions matching TRBD1. Germline CDR1 MNHNS, CDR2 SASEGT. The length of the CDR3 is 14 residues. V shed 3 bases and J 4 bases; nucleotides not matched to a gene: 3. CDR3 protein: CASSDTGGLTEAFF. CDR3 nucleotides: TGTGCCAGCAGTGACACAGGGGGCCTCACTGAAGCTTTCTTT.

The V gene is TRBV30, the J gene TRBJ2-2, with no clear D. This CDR3 is 13 amino acids long. Germline loops: CDR1 GTSNPN, CDR2 SVGIG (reference sequence). V lost 1 base and J lost 1, with 4 bases in between. CDR3 region: CAWSGGNTGELFF. CDR3 sequence (DNA): TGTGCCTGGAGTGGAGGGAACACCGGGGAGCTGTTTTTT.

In DNA form, the CDR3 reads TGTGCCAGCAGCCTCCCCGGTCAGCCCCAGCATTTT. Translated, it gives CASSLPGQPQHF. This sequence joins TRBV7-2 and TRBJ1-5, with no clear D. CDR3 length equals 12 residues. Germline V CDR1 and CDR2: SGHTA, FQGNSA. V dropped 5 bases and J dropped 6 bases, with 8 bases sitting between them. Based on the CDR3 plus reference TRBV7-2 and TRBJ1-5, the full variable domain is GAGVSQSPSNKVTEKGKDVELRCDPISGHTALYWYRQSLGQGLEFLIYFQGNSAPDKSGLPSDRFSAERTGGSVSTLTIQRTQQEDSAVYLCASSLPGQPQHFGDGTRLSIL.

This clone was found a few times. The CDR3 sequence: CASSFRGSYGYTF. In nucleotides, the CDR3 is TGTGCCAGCAGCTTCAGGGGGTCCTATGGCTACACCTTC. J is TRBJ1-2 and V is TRBV6-5; 7 nucleotides agree with TRBD1. J lost 4 bases, V lost 6 bases, and 5 bases had no gene match. The CDR3 spans 13 residues. Germline lookup yields CDR1 MNHEY and CDR2 SVGAGI.

This clone was seen only a few times. This chain joins TRBV11-2 and TRBJ1-6; 11 bases agree with TRBD1. From germline, CDR1 is SGHAT and CDR2 FQNNGV. V lost 5 bases to trimming and J lost 10 bases; unmatched junction nucleotides: 10. The CDR3 contains 16 residues. The CDR3 DNA reads TGTGCCAGCAGCCCAACTCCGGGGACAGGGGGATCACCCCTCCACTTT. Encoded protein: CASSPTPGTGGSPLHF.

The rearrangement joins TRBV19 to TRBJ1-4, with 8 bases fitting TRBD1. Germline V lookup: CDR1 LNHDA, CDR2 SQIVND (reference sequence). J lost 5 bases, V lost 4 bases, and 6 bases had no gene match. The CDR3 loop spans 15 amino acids. As DNA, the CDR3 is TGTGCCAGTAGTAACCAGGGGGCGCAAAATGAAAAACTGTTTTTT. Translation: CASSNQGAQNEKLFF.

The chain links TRBV27 to TRBJ2-7; D is perhaps TRBD2 (5 bases). Trimming took 6 bases from V and 3 from J, leaving 15 bases between them. The CDR3 loop spans 14 amino acids. Germline values: CDR1 MNHEY, CDR2 SMNVEV (reference sequence). CDR3 residues: CASRRRELVYEQYF. The DNA of the CDR3 is TGTGCCAGCAGGCGACGGGAACTAGTCTACGAGCAGTACTTC.